This entry describes one TCR beta chain. This receptor's antigen is unknown. This sample stems from a study of monozygotic twins with inflammatory bowel disease (dated 2019 in TCRdb). Turning to the overall study: A total of 28 monozygotic twin pairs were included in the full study, comprising nine German pairs (four IBD-concordant, five IBD-discordant) and 19 IBD-discordant Danish pairs. The search for disease-associated traits relied mainly on comparing IBD patients with their genetically identical healthy co-twins within discordant pairs. Each individual had, on average, about 151 000 unique TCRalpha sequences and 181 000 unique TCRbeta sequences available for analysis. The study at large found these results: Background noise and inter-individual variability may have been introduced into the repertoires by the differing immunosuppressive treatments among patients. Different T cell subtypes could not be distinguished in the analysis. The results gave no support for a single strong signal or clonotype linked to IBD. IBD patients shared fewer clonotypes with other individuals than healthy twins did, most markedly in patients showing signs of disease activity. A decrease in TCRbeta repertoire diversity, as measured by inverse Simpson index, was observed in IBD patients compared with their healthy co-twins. Repertoire similarity did not differ between concordant and discordant twins, possibly due to limited statistical power.

From each donor, a roughly 2.7 ml peripheral blood sample was drawn into PAXgene tubes and stored at -80 degrees C. Without any T cell sorting, total RNA was extracted from whole blood using the PAXgene blood miRNA kit on an automated QIAcube. Peripheral blood from monozygotic twin pairs concordant or discordant for inflammatory bowel disease was subjected to deep TCRalpha and TCRbeta repertoire profiling with unique molecular barcoding. Smoking habits were recorded for all twin pairs, and individuals were classified as current, former or never smokers. The germline V gene (reference sequence) provides CDR1 LNHDA and CDR2 SQIVND. Including the terminal cysteine and phenylalanine, the CDR3 comprises 14 residues. A DNA sequence was not provided. Library method: 5' RACE. Each TCR library was prepared from roughly 3,800 ng of total RNA. For each sample, cDNA was synthesized in eight separate reactions using SMARTScribe reverse transcriptase. Unique molecular identifiers containing a 6-nucleotide sample barcode were introduced through template switching during cDNA synthesis. Amplification of TCRalpha and TCRbeta cDNA involved two nested PCRs of approximately 17 and 9 cycles, and each PCR was followed by bead purification. Before amplification, the cDNA was both treated with uracil DNA-glycosylase and purified with the QIAquick PCR purification kit. The second PCR added Illumina TruSeq-compatible adapters along with sample-specific barcodes. TapeStation and Qubit were used to check library quality and concentration, and roughly 4.9 ng of each library was pooled. Sequencing of the pooled libraries was done on an Illumina HiSeq2500 single-index Rapid Run using custom sequencing primers and 2 x 100 bp reads. Concerning the study's data processing: UMI-based consensus assembly with MiGEC version 1.2.6 was used to correct PCR and sequencing errors. MiXCR version 2.1.1 was used to carry out V(D)J alignment, clonotype assembly and CDR3 extraction. To normalise gene usage, clonotype sharing and MAIT/NKT TCR abundance, the analysis used the top 1000, 10 000 and 20 000 clonotypes per sample. After downsampling to 27 000 UMIs, diversity was calculated as the inverse Simpson index using the vegan R package. Paired Mann-Whitney U tests were applied to discordant twin pairs, and Benjamini-Hochberg correction was used for multiple testing. TCRdb reprocessed the reads and lists each CDR3 protein sequence as a single entry, with no DNA. TCRdb, rather than the study authors, made the V and J calls. The sample table gives around 380,000 distinct CDR3 sequences. The ten most abundant clones make up around 2.3% of the sample.

The clonotype was recovered from a human donor with ulcerative colitis or Crohn's disease, or a healthy co-twin of an affected twin (not recorded which). The chain couples TRBV19 to TRBJ2-1; lacking DNA, the TRBD2 call made by TCRdb goes unchecked. The sample comprised blood. CDR3 region: CASSMGLVYNEQFF. This CDR3, with the reference TRBV19 and TRBJ2-1 proteins standing in past its ends, gives the full variable domain DGGITQSPKYLFRKEGQNVTLSCEQNLNHDAMYWYRQDPGQGLRLIYYSQIVNDFQKGDIAEGYSVSREKKESFPLTVTSAQKNPTAFYLCASSMGLVYNEQFFGPGTRLTVL.